This record looks at one T cell receptor beta chain sequence and its context. The CDR3 consists of 15 residues. Trimming took off 2 bases at V and 7 bases at J, with 14 bases between the two ends. Germline CDR1 and CDR2: SGHAT and FQNNGV. A multiplex PCR was run with 60 Vbeta primers and 13 Jbeta primers. Data came from immunoSEQ multiplex PCR; TCRdb stores just in-frame clones and leaves some out. The repertoire holds 150,000 to 200,000 clones, 65% to 85% seen once, with under 6% in the top ten. The data were taken from a study of cytomegalovirus exposure and HLA in healthy donors. Input material: PBMCs. The V gene is TRBV11-2, the J gene TRBJ1-4; D perhaps matches TRBD1 (5 bases). The TCR originated in a woman between 50 and 59 years old in good health and CMV-seropositive. The CDR3: CASSLSTGGGEKLFF. CDR3 nucleotides: TGTGCCAGCAGCTTATCTACGGGGGGAGGTGAAAAACTGTTTTTT.